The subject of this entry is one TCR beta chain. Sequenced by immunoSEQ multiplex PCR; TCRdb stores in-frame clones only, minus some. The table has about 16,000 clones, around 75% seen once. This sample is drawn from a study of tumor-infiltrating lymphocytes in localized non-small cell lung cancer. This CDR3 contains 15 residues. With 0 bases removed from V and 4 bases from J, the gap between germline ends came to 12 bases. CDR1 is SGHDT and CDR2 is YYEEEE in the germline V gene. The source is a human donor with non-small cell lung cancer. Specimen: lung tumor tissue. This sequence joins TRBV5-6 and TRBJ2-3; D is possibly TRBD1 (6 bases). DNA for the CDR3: TGTGCCAGCAGCTTGGTACAGGGTGTCGCAGATACGCAGTATTTT. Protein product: CASSLVQGVADTQYF.